The TCR beta chain described here comes from a study of PD-1 blockade in classical Hodgkin lymphoma (dated by TCRdb to 2018 to 2021). Background on the whole study: Nivolumab dosing was 3 mg/kg intravenously every 2 weeks, continuing until either disease progression or unacceptable toxicity. The study used CyTOF and TCR beta sequencing to define a peripheral blood immune signature of response to PD-1 blockade in classical Hodgkin lymphoma.

This clone was seen a single time. Its binding antigen is unknown. No much larger clone is present one base from it, and per-base qualities are unavailable. Genomic DNA was extracted with the Qiagen DNeasy kit from unsorted PBMCs and from negatively selected CD4+ and CD8+ fractions. TCR beta CDR3 regions were subjected to amplification by immunoSEQ multiplex PCR with primers that anneal to V and J segments. A synthetic immune receptor repertoire was used to minimize amplification bias, and remaining bias was computationally removed after sequencing. Processing in the source paper ran as follows. Custom Python scripts were used to quantify repertoire diversity as the Shannon entropy index. The unsorted, CD4+ and CD8+ repertoires were each analyzed separately, with the exception of combined analyses, where CD4+ and CD8+ sequences were merged in silico. A clone was considered expanded if an increase in frequency of at least 2-fold after treatment relative to C1D1 was found, and a pseudocount of 0.5 was applied to clones undetected at baseline. Singleton clones were defined as clones with 0 or 1 copy at C1D1, and non-singleton clones were defined as clones with 2 or more copies. By matching protein sequences in sorted samples from the same patient, clones expanded in unsorted samples were annotated as CD4+, CD8+ or unknown. Wilcoxon tests on paired samples were used to test diversity changes from C1D1 to C4D1. Not all clones reach the TCRdb copy of this immuneACCESS table, which keeps in-frame sequences only. Checked studies attribute under half of the gap to unresolved V genes and leave the rest unexplained. The D gene and trimming were derived from the DNA, and the V and J assignments and clone size from that table. The sample table contains about 54,000 clones; only one count was recorded for under 95% of them. The ten most abundant clones make up under 11% of the sample.

The sample's time point label, decoded: cycle 2 day 1 (C2D1) of nivolumab. Every trial patient had relapsed following autologous stem cell transplantation, and prior brentuximab vedotin exposure was what differed among cohorts A, B and C. The trial cohort included some 53 patients with relapsed/refractory classical Hodgkin lymphoma, and each patient had a best overall response of complete response, partial response or progressive disease. In the multi-cohort phase II CheckMate 205 trial, trial patients received single-agent nivolumab. An independent review committee assessed best overall response using the 2007 International Working Group response criteria. Trial PBMCs were obtained immediately prior to nivolumab initiation (C1D1) and on therapy at cycle 2 day 1 and cycle 4 day 1. Peripheral blood was collected in 8 mL Vacutainer Cell Preparation Tubes, from which PBMCs were isolated by centrifugation and then cryopreserved.

What the study reported, not specific to this receptor: The study was restricted to a single clinical trial cohort, and the causes of repertoire differences, possibly disease activity or prior therapy, were left undefined. Diversity was lower in patients who began nivolumab less than 1 year after ASCT, so these patients were left out of later analyses to avoid confounding by immune reconstitution. Trial patients achieving complete response had baseline diversity similar to newly diagnosed patients, whereas partial responders and progressors had significantly lower diversity. Baseline TCR diversity was reported as lower in newly diagnosed patients than in healthy donors, and lower still in relapsed/refractory patients. A significant rise by C4D1 was seen in CD4+ but not CD8+ TCR diversity (p=0.0027 vs p=0.16), with the rise being most apparent in complete responders (p=0.02).

CDR1 and CDR2, looked up from the germline V gene, are SGHTA and FQGNSA. The V end gives up 5 bases and the J end 3 bases, leaving 8 bases in the junction not matched to a gene. From the cysteine through the phenylalanine, the CDR3 covers 17 amino acids. The sequence is cut down to CDR3 DNA, 51 bases in frame from base 1. The material sequenced was peripheral blood mononuclear cells (PBMCs), taken before the second cycle of nivolumab. In this chain, TRBV7-2 is recombined with TRBJ2-4; 12 bases in the junction line up with TRBD2. The receptor was derived from a human donor with classical Hodgkin lymphoma. The CDR3 protein: CASSARLAGESKNIQYF. The DNA sequence is TGTGCCAGCAGCGCCCGACTAGCGGGAGAAAGCAAAAACATTCAGTACTTC. Joined to the reference TRBV7-2 and TRBJ2-4 proteins, this CDR3 gives the full variable domain: GAGVSQSPSNKVTEKGKDVELRCDPISGHTALYWYRQSLGQGLEFLIYFQGNSAPDKSGLPSDRFSAERTGGSVSTLTIQRTQQEDSAVYLCASSARLAGESKNIQYFGAGTRLSVL.